The 25 T cell receptor beta chains below all came from one sample that was sequenced in a study of T cell responses to AZD1222 COVID-19 vaccine. Sequencing used immunoSEQ multiplex PCR; TCRdb keeps in-frame clones, though not all of them. The top ten clones hold approximately 10% of a sample with approximately 170,000 clones, almost 90% of them seen once. This specimen consisted of peripheral blood, obtained 28 days after the second AZD1222 dose. These receptors all stem from an adult who received the AZD1222 COVID-19 vaccine.

In this sample, this clone turned up a few times. V is TRBV9 and J is TRBJ2-1, with 9 nucleotides matching TRBD1. CDR3 length equals 18 residues. After removal of 4 bases from V and 6 bases from J, the junction contained 17 bases not matched to a gene. Germline-derived CDR1 and CDR2 are SGDLS and YYNGEE. The CDR3 DNA follows: TGTGCCAGCAGCCCCCGTCTTTTTACAGGGGGCAGGGGCAATGAGCAGTTCTTC. Translating gives CASSPRLFTGGRGNEQFF.

The gene calls are TRBV14 and TRBJ2-7; the D gene is possibly TRBD2 (6 bases). In germline, CDR1 is SGHDN, CDR2 FVKESK. This CDR3 is 13 amino acids long. V was trimmed by 4 bases and J by 11 bases, leaving 18 bases between them. CDR3 protein: CASSLAGTVSEYF. The CDR3 DNA sequence: TGTGCCAGCAGCCTCGCGGGAACAGTCTCTGAGTACTTC. Drawing the rest from reference TRBV14 and TRBJ2-7, the complete variable domain is EAGVTQFPSHSVIEKGQTVTLRCDPISGHDNLYWYRRVMGKEIKFLLHFVKESKQDESGMPNNRFLAERTGGTYSTLKVQPAELEDSGVYFCASSLAGTVSEYFGPGTRLTVT.

The genes are TRBV7-6 and TRBJ2-2, with no clear D. The ends were cut back, 6 bases at V and 2 bases at J, with 10 bases in the middle. The germline gives CDR1 SGHVS, CDR2 FNYEAQ. This CDR3 region has 14 residues. CDR3 sequence reads: CASRATLNTGELFF. The CDR3 region has the DNA TGTGCCAGCAGGGCCACGTTAAACACCGGGGAGCTGTTTTTT.

The J gene is TRBJ1-1, the V gene TRBV18; no reliable D call. The germline CDR1 and CDR2 sequences are KGHSH and LQKENI. The V gene lost 6 bases and the J gene lost 5 bases, with 7 bases spanning the gap. The CDR3 has 11 amino acids. Here the CDR3 DNA reads TGTGCCAGCTCCCGGAGGACTGAAGCTTTCTTT. It encodes CASSRRTEAFF.

A remark on this clone: One end of the junction varies from germline; a read error may be responsible. The CDR3 DNA is TGTGCCAGCAATTACCCAAGCAGCCTCCGACTAGCGGGGGACCAAGAGACCCAGTACTTC. It is translated as CASNYPSSLRLAGDQETQYF. V and J are TRBV6-2 or TRBV6-3 and TRBJ2-5; 12 nucleotides align to TRBD2. The CDR3 length is 20 residues. The germline CDR1 and CDR2 sequences are MNHEY and SVGEGT.

CDR3 sequence (DNA): TGTGCCAGCATCAGAGGAGGGGGCAATGGTCAGCCCCAGCATTTT. It translates to CASIRGGGNGQPQHF. The V and J genes are TRBV28 and TRBJ1-5; the match to TRBD1 covers 7 bases. Germline V lookup: CDR1 MDHEN, CDR2 SYDVKM. The CDR3 loop spans 15 amino acids. After removal of 7 bases from V and 6 bases from J, the junction contained 12 bases not matched to a gene.

This clone was picked up one time. The V gene is TRBV12-3 or TRBV12-4, the J gene TRBJ2-7; D unresolved. This CDR3 has 13 amino acids. Trimming shortened V by 4 bases and J by 2 bases, and 9 bases separated the two germline ends. CDR3 coding DNA: TGTGCCAGCAGTTCACACAGAGCCTACGAGCAGTACTTC. Encoded protein: CASSSHRAYEQYF.

Written as DNA, the CDR3 is TGTGCCAGCACCGTACTAGCGGGGGGGGGAGAGACCCAGTACTTC. Its protein product is CASTVLAGGGETQYF. V gene TRBV28 combines with J gene TRBJ2-5; 13 bases agree with TRBD2. Germline CDR1 and CDR2: MDHEN and SYDVKM. CDR3 length: 15 amino acids. With V trimmed by 7 bases and J by 4 bases, 6 bases remained unmatched.

The gene calls are TRBV7-9 and TRBJ2-2, with TRBD2 matching over 15 bases. This CDR3 has 16 residues. The ends lost 3 bases at V and 4 bases at J; junction bases unmatched: 0. Germline-derived CDR1 and CDR2 are SEHNR and FQNEAQ (reference sequence). CDR3 in amino acids: CASSLGLAGGTGELFF. The CDR3 nucleotides are TGTGCCAGCAGCTTGGGACTAGCGGGGGGCACCGGGGAGCTGTTTTTT.

The rearrangement joins TRBV7-9 to TRBJ2-1; D gene ambiguous. This CDR3 has 15 amino acids. Germline loops: CDR1 SEHNR, CDR2 FQNEAQ (reference sequence). Trimming removed 1 base at V and 8 bases at J, with 15 bases between. The CDR3 DNA sequence: TGTGCCAGCAGCTTAGGGAGTCCGCTCACCTATGAGCAGTTCTTC. This gives the protein CASSLGSPLTYEQFF.

The V and J genes are TRBV11-3 and TRBJ1-6, with D tentatively TRBD1 (5 bases). The ends were cut back, 4 bases at V and 10 bases at J, with 14 bases in the middle. The germline gives CDR1 SGHNT, CDR2 YENEEA. This CDR3 is 14 amino acids long. The CDR3 DNA reads TGTGCCAGCAGCTACGGGACCTACGGCTCACCCCTCCACTTT. This codes for CASSYGTYGSPLHF.

This chain connects TRBV5-1 to TRBJ1-1; maybe TRBD1 (6 bases). The V and J ends lost 4 bases and 4 bases respectively, with 14 bases between them. Germline V gene data show CDR1 as SGHRS and CDR2 as YFSETQ. CDR3 length: 14 amino acids. The CDR3 is CASSPGVASTEAFF. CDR3 DNA sequence: TGCGCCAGCAGCCCAGGGGTTGCGAGCACTGAAGCTTTCTTT.

CDR3 coding DNA: TGTGCCAGCAGTGAATTGGGGGGCTTAGCTGAAGCTTTCTTT. Its protein is CASSELGGLAEAFF. The J gene is TRBJ1-1, the V gene TRBV6-1; TRBD1 is a possible D gene (6 bases). This CDR3 contains 14 residues. Germline V gives CDR1 MNHNS, CDR2 SASEGT. Trimming removed 2 bases from V and 6 bases from J, with 13 bases in between.

V is TRBV5-1 and J is TRBJ2-7, with D unclear. V was clipped by 4 bases and J by 4 bases, with 9 bases between them. CDR1 SGHRS and CDR2 YFSETQ come from the germline V gene. This CDR3 has 12 residues. CDR3 region: CASSDHSYEQYF. The CDR3 DNA follows: TGCGCCAGCAGCGACCACAGTTACGAGCAGTACTTC. The full variable domain, with the rest looked up from reference TRBV5-1 and TRBJ2-7, is KAGVTQTPRYLIKTRGQQVTLSCSPISGHRSVSWYQQTPGQGLQFLFEYFSETQRNKGNFPGRFSGRQFSNSRSEMNVSTLELGDSALYLCASSDHSYEQYFGPGTRLTVT.

The chain is built from TRBV10-3 and TRBJ1-4; no clear D gene. The V end lost 0 bases, the J end lost 5 bases, and 10 bases lay between the germline ends. Per germline, CDR1 ENHRY and CDR2 SYGVKD. CDR3 length: 15 amino acids. The CDR3 nucleotides are TGTGCCATCAGTGAGTCTCTAGAGCGGAATGAAAAACTGTTTTTT. As protein: CAISESLERNEKLFF.

The rearrangement joins TRBV6-5 to TRBJ1-6; 7 positions agree with TRBD1. The junction had 8 bases not matched to a gene; V was cut back by 5 bases and J by 7 bases. The CDR3 sequence is 15 residues long. Germline CDR1 reads MNHEY; CDR2 reads SVGAGI. The CDR3 DNA follows: TGTGCCAGCAGTCCAGTCCCGGGACAGAATTCACCCCTCCACTTT. This gives the protein CASSPVPGQNSPLHF.

The genes are TRBV7-6 and TRBJ2-2; 8 bases line up with TRBD2. CDR1 is SGHVS, CDR2 FNYEAQ, per germline. This CDR3 has 17 amino acids. V was pared by 4 bases and J by 0 bases, with 7 bases of the junction left unmatched. CDR3 sequence (DNA): TGTGCCAGCAGCTCCCGCGGCGGGGGGACGAACACCGGGGAGCTGTTTTTT. This encodes CASSSRGGGTNTGELFF.

The rearrangement joins TRBV30 to TRBJ2-7, with 8 nucleotides matching TRBD1. J gave up 2 bases and V 5 bases, and 8 bases lay outside the gene matches. Germline CDR1 GTSNPN, CDR2 SVGIG (reference sequence). This CDR3 is 14 amino acids long. The CDR3 DNA reads as TGTGCCTGGGCCACAGGGGGACAAACCTACGAGCAGTACTTC. This encodes CAWATGGQTYEQYF.

In its sample, this clone was seen a few times. CDR3 sequence reads: CASSYSSTGLEYGYTF. The CDR3 DNA reads TGTGCCAGCAGTTACTCCTCGACAGGGTTGGAGTATGGCTACACCTTC. This sequence joins TRBV6-5 and TRBJ1-2, with TRBD1 identical over 7 bases. Germline V lookup: CDR1 MNHEY, CDR2 SVGAGI. V shed 0 bases, J shed 5 bases, and the junction held 9 bases outside the gene matches. This CDR3 is built from 16 residues.

The V and J genes are TRBV24-1 and TRBJ2-7, with a weak D call TRBD1 (5 bases). Trimming left V 1 base short and J 3 bases short, with 12 bases between. The length of the CDR3 is 15 residues. Germline CDR1 KGHDR, CDR2 SFDVKD. CDR3: CATSDLEQAHYEQYF. In DNA, the CDR3 is TGTGCCACCAGTGATTTAGAACAGGCCCACTACGAGCAGTACTTC.

The chain has TRBV5-6 and TRBJ1-1, with D unresolved. CDR1 and CDR2 (germline): SGHDT, YYEEEE. The CDR3 covers 11 residues. The germline V and J ends were trimmed by 2 bases and 2 bases, with 1 base remaining between them. CDR3 in amino acids: CASSFNTEAFF. The CDR3 nucleotides are TGTGCCAGCAGCTTTAACACTGAAGCTTTCTTT. Complete variable domain (other parts from reference TRBV5-6 and TRBJ1-1): DAGVTQSPTHLIKTRGQQVTLRCSPKSGHDTVSWYQQALGQGPQFIFQYYEEEERQRGNFPDRFSGHQFPNYSSELNVNALLLGDSALYLCASSFNTEAFFGQGTRLTVV.

This chain links TRBV28 with TRBJ1-5; D is ambiguous. The V gene lost 3 bases and the J gene lost 4 bases, with 10 bases spanning the gap. CDR1 is MDHEN and CDR2 is SYDVKM in the germline V gene. The CDR3 is 14 residues long. The CDR3 spells CASSFFGRNQPQHF. CDR3 nucleotides: TGTGCCAGCAGTTTCTTTGGGAGGAATCAGCCCCAGCATTTT.

The genes are TRBV6-5 and TRBJ2-1; maybe TRBD2 (5 bases). V gave up 5 bases and J gave up 3 bases, with 11 bases separating them. Looked up from germline, CDR1 is MNHEY and CDR2 is SVGAGI. The CDR3 spans 14 residues. For the CDR3, the DNA is TGTGCCAGCAGTCCCCGACGGGGCTACAATGAGCAGTTCTTC. Encoded protein: CASSPRRGYNEQFF.

V usage is TRBV7-8 and J usage is TRBJ1-6; D gene uncertain. The length of the CDR3 is 17 residues. Per germline, CDR1 SGHVS and CDR2 FQNEAQ. V lost 1 base and J 8 bases, leaving 18 bases between the germline ends. The CDR3 region is CASSLGTFTASDSPLHF. In nucleotides, the CDR3 is TGTGCCAGCAGCTTAGGGACCTTTACCGCTAGTGATTCACCCCTCCACTTT.

The genes are TRBV4-2 and TRBJ1-1; TRBD1 might be the D (5 bases). The V gene lost 4 bases and the J gene lost 3 bases, with 15 bases spanning the gap. Germline values: CDR1 LGHNA, CDR2 YNFKEQ. The CDR3 contains 15 residues. The CDR3 coding sequence is TGTGCCAGCAGCCCCTTAAGAGGGGAATACACTGAAGCTTTCTTT. It encodes CASSPLRGEYTEAFF.